A single sample gave rise to the 19 T cell receptor beta chains below, sequenced in a study of immune characteristics of hereditary and idiopathic chronic pancreatitis. Chronic pancreatitis pancreas tissue came from patients undergoing total pancreatectomy with islet autotransplantation (TPIAT). Library preparation was by the immunoSEQ multiplex PCR assay. The source is immuneACCESS, and TCRdb retained only in-frame sequences with V and J called. Part of the clones is not carried over; for the studies checked, unresolved V genes explain less than half of this, and the remainder is unexplained. The table for this sample lists around 6,200 clones; around three quarters of them were counted only once. In total, the top ten clones hold 7.3% of the sample. The source material was pancreas tissue with hereditary chronic pancreatitis. Receptors originate from a human donor with chronic pancreatitis.

The chain carries TRBV5-6 and TRBJ1-6; D not resolved. The ends were cut back, 0 bases at V and 4 bases at J, with 11 bases in the middle. The CDR3 length is 16 residues. From germline, CDR1 is SGHDT and CDR2 YYEEEE. The CDR3 loop is CASSLAGSVYNSPLHF. CDR3 sequence (DNA): TGTGCCAGCAGCTTGGCCGGGTCGGTTTATAATTCACCCCTCCACTTT.

The chain recombines TRBV6-5 with TRBJ1-1, with D maybe TRBD1 (5 bases). Per the germline V gene, CDR1 is MNHEY and CDR2 is SVGAGI. V was clipped by 0 bases and J by 0 bases, with 8 bases between them. The CDR3 is 15 residues long. As DNA, the CDR3 is TGTGCCAGCAGTTACTCAGGGGCGATGAACACTGAAGCTTTCTTT. Translated, it gives CASSYSGAMNTEAFF.

The chain employs TRBV28 and TRBJ1-2; a possible D gene is TRBD1 (5 bases). The CDR3 loop spans 13 amino acids. The germline V and J ends were trimmed by 5 bases and 7 bases, with 14 bases remaining between them. Germline CDR1 reads MDHEN; CDR2 reads SYDVKM. The CDR3 DNA is TGTGCCAGCAGTCCCTCAGGGCGCGGTGGCTACACCTTC. Translated, it gives CASSPSGRGGYTF.

This chain links TRBV4-1 with TRBJ2-4; unclear D gene. The V gene lost 1 base and the J gene lost 7 bases, with 8 bases spanning the gap. In germline, CDR1 is MGHRA, CDR2 YSYEKL. CDR3 length: 13 residues. CDR3 coding DNA: TGCGCCAGCAGCCAAGCCCGGGCTAACATTCAGTACTTC. Translation: CASSQARANIQYF.

The chain combines TRBV5-4 with TRBJ1-1, with 8 bases matching TRBD1. The CDR3 loop spans 14 amino acids. Trimming removed 4 bases from V and 0 bases from J; junction bases left unmatched: 2. Germline V gene data show CDR1 as SGHNT and CDR2 as YYREEE (reference sequence). The CDR3 reads CASSLGQVNTEAFF. DNA for the CDR3: TGTGCCAGCAGCCTGGGACAGGTGAACACTGAAGCTTTCTTT. Looking up the rest from reference TRBV5-4 and TRBJ1-1 gives the full variable domain: ETGVTQSPTHLIKTRGQQVTLRCSSQSGHNTVSWYQQALGQGPQFIFQYYREEENGRGNFPPRFSGLQFPNYSSELNVNALELDDSALYLCASSLGQVNTEAFFGQGTRLTVV.

The J gene is TRBJ2-1, the V gene TRBV10-1; 10 bases line up with TRBD2. The ends lost 3 bases at V and 4 bases at J; junction bases unmatched: 3. CDR3 length equals 15 residues. CDR1 is WNHNN and CDR2 is SYGVQD in the germline V gene (reference sequence). The CDR3 DNA sequence: TGCGCCAGCAGTGAAAAAGCGGGGGGGTACAATGAGCAGTTCTTC. Its translation: CASSEKAGGYNEQFF.

This clone was seen a few times. This chain connects TRBV2 to TRBJ1-2, with TRBD1 as a possible D gene (5 bases). In germline, CDR1 is SNHLY, CDR2 FYNNEI. This CDR3 is built from 15 residues. V was cut by 4 bases and J by 8 bases, with 20 bases left in between. The CDR3 loop reads CASSGGTRAAGGYTF. As DNA, the CDR3 is TGTGCCAGCAGTGGGGGCACGAGGGCCGCGGGCGGCTACACCTTC.

The chain is built from TRBV10-2 and TRBJ2-7; 7 bases line up with TRBD1. The ends lost 0 bases at V and 1 base at J; junction bases unmatched: 3. This CDR3 comprises 15 residues. Germline-derived CDR1 and CDR2 are WSHSY and SAAADI. This CDR3 is CASSESGTASYEQYV. For the CDR3, the DNA is TGCGCCAGCAGTGAGTCCGGGACAGCATCCTACGAGCAGTACGTC.

J is TRBJ2-3 and V is TRBV6-2 or TRBV6-3; 10 bases match TRBD2. CDR3 length equals 14 residues. Trimming at V came to 5 bases and at J to 2 bases, leaving 1 base not matched to a gene. The germline gives CDR1 MNHEY, CDR2 SVGEGT. The CDR3 region has the DNA TGTGCCAGCAGTAGCGGGGGGGCCACAGATACGCAGTATTTT. Protein sequence: CASSSGGATDTQYF.

V is TRBV7-6 and J is TRBJ2-2; TRBD1 aligns across 8 bases. Looked up from germline, CDR1 is SGHVS and CDR2 is FNYEAQ. With V trimmed by 5 bases and J by 10 bases, 9 bases remained unmatched. The CDR3 spans 14 residues. The CDR3 nucleotides read TGTGCCAGCAGCCCCCAGGGGGCCGGCGAGGAGCTGTTTTTT. Translating gives CASSPQGAGEELFF.

The chain combines TRBV19 with TRBJ2-7; 8 nucleotides align to TRBD1. This CDR3 has 14 residues. Trimming took 5 bases from V and 3 from J; bases not matched to a gene: 6. From germline, CDR1 is LNHDA and CDR2 SQIVND (reference sequence). The CDR3 DNA follows: TGTGCCAGTAGTCCACAGGGGGAAAACTACGAGCAGTACGTC. Translating gives CASSPQGENYEQYV.

This clone was detected a few times. The chain is built from TRBV5-1 and TRBJ1-1, with D possibly matching TRBD1 (6 bases). The CDR3 consists of 13 residues. The germline CDR1 and CDR2 sequences are SGHRS and YFSETQ. Trimming took 4 bases from V and 6 from J, leaving 13 bases between them. CDR3 loop: CASSRDNFAEAFF. DNA for the CDR3: TGCGCCAGCAGCCGGGACAATTTCGCTGAAGCTTTCTTT. The complete variable domain, with remaining parts taken from reference TRBV5-1 and TRBJ1-1, reads KAGVTQTPRYLIKTRGQQVTLSCSPISGHRSVSWYQQTPGQGLQFLFEYFSETQRNKGNFPGRFSGRQFSNSRSEMNVSTLELGDSALYLCASSRDNFAEAFFGQGTRLTVV.

The chain employs TRBV19 and TRBJ2-1, with 7 bases fitting TRBD2. The V segment lost 3 bases and the J segment 4 bases; nucleotides outside the gene matches: 3. Germline CDR1 LNHDA, CDR2 SQIVND (reference sequence). The CDR3 has 14 amino acids. CDR3 in amino acids: CASSIGRYYNEQFF. DNA of the CDR3: TGTGCCAGTAGTATCGGGAGGTATTACAATGAGCAGTTCTTC. Filled out from reference TRBV19 and TRBJ2-1, the complete variable domain reads DGGITQSPKYLFRKEGQNVTLSCEQNLNHDAMYWYRQDPGQGLRLIYYSQIVNDFQKGDIAEGYSVSREKKESFPLTVTSAQKNPTAFYLCASSIGRYYNEQFFGPGTRLTVL.

The chain recombines TRBV10-2 with TRBJ2-6, with D maybe TRBD2 (5 bases). This CDR3 is built from 17 residues. Germline assignment: CDR1 WSHSY and CDR2 SAAADI. The V end lost 1 base, the J end lost 2 bases, and 12 bases lay between the germline ends. As DNA, the CDR3 is TGCGCCAGCAGTGAGTGGCGGGTGGTAACTGGGGCCAACGTCCTGACTTTC. Translation: CASSEWRVVTGANVLTF.

The chain links TRBV28 to TRBJ2-5; 11 bases fit TRBD2. Germline loops: CDR1 MDHEN, CDR2 SYDVKM. J was trimmed by 4 bases and V by 5 bases; bases with no gene match: 18. The length of the CDR3 is 19 residues. DNA for the CDR3: TGTGCCAGCAGTCCCTTCAGGCTGGCGCGGCTAGCGGGGGGAGAGACCCAGTACTTC. This encodes CASSPFRLARLAGGETQYF.

As for this clone: A much larger clone is a single base away; this may be a read error. Other DNA sequences of this sample code for an identical CDR3. The chain links TRBV24-1 to TRBJ2-3; TRBD1 aligns across 9 bases. After removal of 9 bases from V and 4 bases from J, the junction contained 10 bases not matched to a gene. Germline CDR1 KGHDR, CDR2 SFDVKD. There are 15 residues in the CDR3. CDR3 residues: CATQGHRGLADTQYF. The CDR3 DNA sequence: TGTGCCACCCAAGGGCACAGGGGGCTTGCAGATACGCAGTATTTT.

This clone was seen only a few times. The V call is TRBV5-1, the J call TRBJ2-3; D possibly corresponds to TRBD2 (6 bases). V lost 1 base and J 2 bases, leaving 14 bases between the germline ends. This CDR3 has 16 amino acids. Germline CDR1 SGHRS, CDR2 YFSETQ. CDR3 coding DNA: TGCGCCAGCAGCTTGCTTGGGCGGGGATCCACAGATACGCAGTATTTT. As protein: CASSLLGRGSTDTQYF.

This chain connects TRBV2 to TRBJ2-7; D not certain. The CDR3 has 11 amino acids. V shed 3 bases and J shed 5 bases, with 5 bases lying between them. Per germline, CDR1 SNHLY and CDR2 FYNNEI. CDR3 nucleotides: TGTGCCAGCAGTGACATCCACGAGCAGTACGTC. Amino acids: CASSDIHEQYV.

This rearrangement joins TRBV3-1 (or the pseudogene TRBV3-2) to TRBJ1-1; a possible D gene is TRBD1 (6 bases). The V gene's germline CDR1 is LGHDT and CDR2 YNNKEL (reference sequence). This CDR3 region has 12 residues. V was pared by 3 bases and J by 7 bases, with 9 bases between. The CDR3: CASSHGTHEAFF. The CDR3 DNA is TGTGCCAGCAGCCATGGGACACATGAAGCTTTCTTT.